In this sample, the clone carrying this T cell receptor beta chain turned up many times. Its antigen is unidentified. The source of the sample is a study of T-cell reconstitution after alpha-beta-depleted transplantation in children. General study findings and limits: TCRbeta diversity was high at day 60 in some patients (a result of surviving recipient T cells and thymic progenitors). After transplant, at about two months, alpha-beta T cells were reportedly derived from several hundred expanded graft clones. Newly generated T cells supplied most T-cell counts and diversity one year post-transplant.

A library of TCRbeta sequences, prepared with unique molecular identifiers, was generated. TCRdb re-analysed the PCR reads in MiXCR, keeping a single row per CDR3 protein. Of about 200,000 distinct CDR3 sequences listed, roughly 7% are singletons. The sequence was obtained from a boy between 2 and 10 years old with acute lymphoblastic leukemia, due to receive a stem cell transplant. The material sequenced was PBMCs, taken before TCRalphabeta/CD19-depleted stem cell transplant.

The CDR3 region is CASSFLGLDATDTQYF. CDR3 bases: TGTGCCAGCAGCTTTCTCGGACTAGACGCGACAGATACGCAGTATTTT. The V call is TRBV11-2, the J call TRBJ2-3, with TRBD2 matching over 7 bases. The germline gives CDR1 SGHAT, CDR2 FQNNGV. J was trimmed by 3 bases and V by 3 bases; bases with no gene match: 9. CDR3 length: 16 residues.